Listed below are T cell receptor beta chains from one sample, sequenced in a study of Graves' ophthalmopathy and Graves' hyperthyroidism. Via MiXCR, TCRdb re-called the multiplex PCR reads, giving one row per CDR3 protein. The sample has around 1,200,000 distinct CDR3 sequences, about 38% seen once. The sequenced sample was peripheral blood or thyroid tissue (not recorded which). The receptors were gathered from an adult man with Graves' hyperthyroidism. Each CDR3 is given with its conserved first and last residue. D genes are given only for firm matches. Where a row states a size, it is once, few, many or the class of an expanded clone; other rows omit it.

d_call,v_call,j_call,clone_size,cdr3_nt,cdr3_aa
TRBD1,TRBV7-2,TRBJ1-6,.,TGTGCCAGCAGCGCCCGGGACAGAAATCCACCCCTCCACTTT,CASSARDRNPPLHF
.,TRBV10-3,TRBJ2-7,few,TGTGCCAGCAGGACAATAGAAGGTCTACTCTACGAGCAGTACTTC,CASRTIEGLLYEQYF
TRBD1,TRBV7-8,TRBJ1-2,many,TGTGCCAGCAGCTTAGCAGGGGGCTGGTATGGCTACACCTTC,CASSLAGGWYGYTF
TRBD1,TRBV2,TRBJ1-3,.,TGTGCCAGCAGTCGACAGGGAGGAGGCTACACCATATATTTT,CASSRQGGGYTIYF
.,TRBV7-6,TRBJ2-5,.,TGTGCCAGCAGCCGGAACAGGGCTCTGGAGACCCAGTACTTC,CASSRNRALETQYF
.,TRBV12-3/TRBV12-4,TRBJ1-1,many,TGTGCCAGCAGTTTAATGTTACGAGTCACTGAAGCTTTCTTT,CASSLMLRVTEAFF
.,TRBV12-3/TRBV12-4,TRBJ1-2,many,TGTGCCAGCAGTTTAGGCAGGGTCGGTGGCTACACCTTC,CASSLGRVGGYTF
TRBD2,TRBV29-1,TRBJ2-7,.,TGCAGCGTTCGCGGGAGGGGGGACATCATCTACGAGCAGTACTTC,CSVRGRGDIIYEQYF
.,TRBV29-1,TRBJ1-1,few,TGCAGCGCGGCTGTCAGGCAGGGCTTCCCTGAAGCTTTCTTT,CSAAVRQGFPEAFF
.,TRBV3-1,TRBJ1-1,.,TGTGCCAGCAGCCAAGCCCGGCGAGGGACTGAAGCTTTCTTT,CASSQARRGTEAFF